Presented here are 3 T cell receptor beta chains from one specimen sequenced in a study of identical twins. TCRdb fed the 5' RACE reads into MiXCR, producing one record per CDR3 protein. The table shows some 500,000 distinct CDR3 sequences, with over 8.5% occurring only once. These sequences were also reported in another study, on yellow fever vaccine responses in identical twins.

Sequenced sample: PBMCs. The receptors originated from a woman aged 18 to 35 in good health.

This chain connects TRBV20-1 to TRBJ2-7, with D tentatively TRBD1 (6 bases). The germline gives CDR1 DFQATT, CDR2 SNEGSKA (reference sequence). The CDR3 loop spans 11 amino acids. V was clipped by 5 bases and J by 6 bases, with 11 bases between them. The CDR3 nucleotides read TGCAGTGCTGGACGAGGGGGCGAGCAGTACTTC. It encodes CSAGRGGEQYF.

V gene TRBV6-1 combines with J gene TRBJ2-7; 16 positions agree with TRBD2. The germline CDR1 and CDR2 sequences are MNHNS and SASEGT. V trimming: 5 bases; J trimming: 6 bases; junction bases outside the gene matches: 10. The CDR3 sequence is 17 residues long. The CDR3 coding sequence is TGTGCCAGCAGTAGGGGACTAGCGGGGGGGCGGTTCCTCGAGCAGTACTTC. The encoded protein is CASSRGLAGGRFLEQYF.

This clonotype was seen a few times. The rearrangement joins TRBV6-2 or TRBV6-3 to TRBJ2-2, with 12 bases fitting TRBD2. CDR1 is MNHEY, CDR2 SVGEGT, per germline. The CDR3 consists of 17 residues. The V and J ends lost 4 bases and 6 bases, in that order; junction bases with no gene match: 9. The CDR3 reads CASSSAPGLAGSGELFF. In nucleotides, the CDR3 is TGTGCCAGCAGTTCTGCCCCGGGACTAGCGGGTTCCGGGGAGCTGTTTTTT.